This section outlines one T cell receptor beta chain sequence together with its context. This specimen belongs to a study of sequential checkpoint blockade in melanoma. Study background: First-line arms were nivolumab then ipilimumab, or the reverse, randomized 1:1. After both sequences, patients received maintenance nivolumab.

Treatment in this sample: randomized to nivolumab then ipilimumab (arm A) or the reverse (arm B). No patient had prior DNA-damaging chemotherapy. PBMC sorting kept live CD3+CD8+ cells without CD19 or CD56. This table comes from immunoSEQ multiplex PCR, and its TCRdb copy is limited to in-frame clones, with some not included. The sample lists tens of thousands of clones, 55% to 70% occurring once. With 2 bases removed from V and 7 bases from J, the gap between germline ends came to 12 bases. The CDR3 consists of 14 residues. Germline CDR1 SGHNT, CDR2 YYREEE (reference sequence). The chain combines TRBV5-4 with TRBJ1-4; perhaps TRBD1 as D (5 bases). The starting material was CD8+ T cells sorted from blood (inferred from file names), obtained from a patient given nivolumab and ipilimumab in sequence. The sequence came from a human donor with melanoma. CDR3 sequence (DNA): TGTGCCAGCAGCTTAGTAGGGGAGGGTGAAAAACTGTTTTTT. It translates to CASSLVGEGEKLFF.